This passage covers 30 T cell receptor beta chains from one sample sequenced in a study of T cell repertoires in cytomegalovirus infection. These receptors' targets are unknown. MiXCR was run by TCRdb on the reads, yielding one entry per CDR3 protein. This table holds approximately 220,000 distinct CDR3 sequences, approximately 38% found once. This specimen consisted of CD8+ T cells from cultured PBMCs, obtained from culture after CMV antigen stimulation. These receptors came from a human donor in good health (CMV status not recorded). Some clones in this sample may be carry-over from other donors' samples.

This chain uses TRBV25-1 with TRBJ2-5, with D perhaps assigned TRBD1 or TRBD2 (5 bases each). This CDR3 is 13 amino acids long. Germline CDR1 MGHDK, CDR2 SYGVNS. Trimming took off 4 bases at V and 2 bases at J, with 8 bases between the two ends. CDR3 region: CASSVGGQETQYF. CDR3 DNA: TGTGCCAGCAGTGTTGGGGGTCAAGAGACCCAGTACTTC.

The rearrangement links TRBV11-2 to TRBJ2-1, with TRBD2 identical over 10 bases. The CDR3 runs to 15 residues. Germline lookup yields CDR1 SGHAT and CDR2 FQNNGV. V lost 1 base, J lost 7 bases, and 4 bases stayed unmatched. The CDR3 nucleotides read TGTGCCAGCAGCTTAGGTAGCGGGGGGACGAATGAGCAGTTCTTC. Amino acid sequence: CASSLGSGGTNEQFF.

In its sample, this clonotype was seen a few times. This sequence joins TRBV12-3 or TRBV12-4 and TRBJ2-1, with 7 nucleotides matching TRBD2. The CDR3 totals 15 residues. Losses at the gene ends were 3 bases for V and 12 bases for J; bases not matched to a gene: 14. CDR3 loop: CASSLLAGDNERQFF. CDR3 DNA sequence: TGTGCCAGCAGTTTGCTGGCGGGGGATAATGAGCGGCAGTTCTTC.

V is TRBV6-1 and J is TRBJ2-7, with 8 bases that match TRBD1. V was pared by 5 bases and J by 3 bases, with 9 bases of the junction left unmatched. The CDR3 is 15 amino acids. CDR1 MNHNS and CDR2 SASEGT come from the germline V gene. The CDR3 DNA reads TGTGCCAGCAGTAGCGCGCGGACAGGGAACTACGAGCAGTACTTC. This encodes CASSSARTGNYEQYF.

This clonotype came up a few times. The chain links TRBV27 to TRBJ2-2; 8 bases are shared with TRBD1. CDR3 length: 15 amino acids. CDR1 is MNHEY, CDR2 SMNVEV, per germline (reference sequence). J gave up 6 bases and V 5 bases, and 8 bases lay outside the gene matches. The CDR3 loop is CASSPWTGSAGELFF. The CDR3 DNA follows: TGTGCCAGCAGTCCCTGGACAGGGTCGGCCGGGGAGCTGTTTTTT.

This clonotype was seen only a few times. V gene TRBV7-2 combines with J gene TRBJ2-7; D possibly corresponds to TRBD1 (5 bases). V was clipped by 5 bases and J by 0 bases, with 14 bases between them. CDR3 length: 15 amino acids. CDR1 and CDR2 (germline): SGHTA, FQGNSA. The CDR3 reads CASSIPSTVSYEQYF. The CDR3 nucleotides read TGTGCCAGCAGCATCCCTTCGACAGTCTCCTACGAGCAGTACTTC.

This clonotype was seen a few times. The gene calls are TRBV27 and TRBJ1-5; maybe TRBD1 (5 bases). Between the trimmed V and J ends, which lost 5 bases and 3 bases, there was a span of 11 bases. CDR3 length: 14 residues. Germline V lookup: CDR1 MNHEY, CDR2 SMNVEV (reference sequence). The CDR3 nucleotides read TGTGCCAGCAGTCCCAAGGGGCCCAATCAGCCCCAGCATTTT. Protein: CASSPKGPNQPQHF.

The sample holds many counts of this clonotype. The V and J genes are TRBV7-8 and TRBJ2-2; 10 bases line up with TRBD1. CDR3 length: 17 residues. From germline, CDR1 is SGHVS and CDR2 FQNEAQ. V was clipped by 5 bases and J by 3 bases; unmatched bases: 9. Here the CDR3 reads CASSPRPGTGDTGELFF. CDR3 bases: TGTGCCAGCAGCCCACGGCCGGGGACAGGGGACACCGGGGAGCTGTTTTTT.

This clonotype showed up many times. The chain employs TRBV7-2 and TRBJ1-1, with 7 bases fitting TRBD1. Germline lookup yields CDR1 SGHTA and CDR2 FQGNSA. The CDR3 runs 14 residues. With V trimmed by 4 bases and J by 7 bases, 9 bases remained unmatched. DNA of the CDR3: TGTGCCAGCAGCTCTAGACAGGGTTGGGGTGAAGCTTTCTTT. It translates to CASSSRQGWGEAFF.

The chain uses TRBV15 and TRBJ1-2, with 7 bases identical to TRBD1. Germline CDR1 LNHNV, CDR2 YYDKDF (reference sequence). The V gene end was trimmed by 3 bases and the J gene end by 0 bases; junction bases not matched to a gene: 4. The CDR3 sequence is 15 residues long. The CDR3 coding sequence is TGTGCCACCAGCAGGGGACAGACATCTAACTATGGCTACACCTTC. It yields the protein CATSRGQTSNYGYTF.

The chain joins TRBV2 to TRBJ2-7, with 10 bases fitting TRBD2. CDR3 length equals 15 residues. Germline lookup yields CDR1 SNHLY and CDR2 FYNNEI. V was clipped by 2 bases and J by 4 bases; unmatched bases: 5. In DNA, the CDR3 is TGTGCCAGCAGTGAAACGGAGCGGGGGGGTTACGAGCAGTACTTC. Its protein product is CASSETERGGYEQYF.

This clonotype was counted at least ten times. The rearrangement uses TRBV7-2 and TRBJ2-1, with 10 bases matching TRBD2. The V gene end was trimmed by 3 bases and the J gene end by 2 bases; junction bases not matched to a gene: 19. Germline V gene sequence: CDR1 SGHTA, CDR2 FQGNSA. The CDR3 runs 21 residues. The CDR3 DNA follows: TGTGCCAGCAGCTTCCCCATTGCGAGGAGCGGGAGGGATGGAACCTACAATGAGCAGTTCTTC. It translates to CASSFPIARSGRDGTYNEQFF.

This chain links TRBV2 with TRBJ2-1, with 8 positions matching TRBD1. Trimming at V came to 5 bases and at J to 2 bases, leaving 5 bases not matched to a gene. The CDR3 has 15 amino acids. In germline, CDR1 is SNHLY, CDR2 FYNNEI. The DNA for the CDR3 is TGTGCCAGCAGTATGGGACAGGCGACCTACAATGAGCAGTTCTTC. Translation gives CASSMGQATYNEQFF.

This clonotype was detected only once. The rearrangement uses TRBV12-3 or TRBV12-4 and TRBJ2-6; 11 bases line up with TRBD2. The CDR3 totals 19 residues. With V trimmed by 6 bases and J by 0 bases, 10 bases remained unmatched. DNA of the CDR3: TGTGCCAGCAGCCGGTCTGGGACTAGCGGTGGCTCTGGGGCCAACGTCCTGACTTTC. Translated, it gives CASSRSGTSGGSGANVLTF.

The rearrangement uses TRBV11-2 and TRBJ2-5, with 9 bases that match TRBD1. The CDR3 extends over 16 amino acids. J was trimmed by 9 bases and V by 0 bases; bases with no gene match: 11. The V gene's germline CDR1 is SGHAT and CDR2 FQNNGV. CDR3 bases: TGTGCCAGCAGCTTAGATTGGGGACAGGGTTTTGAGGCCCAGTACTTC. This sequence encodes CASSLDWGQGFEAQYF.

This clonotype was seen a handful of times. The genes are TRBV4-2 and TRBJ2-3; 7 bases fit TRBD2. This CDR3 contains 15 residues. Germline CDR1 and CDR2: LGHNA and YNFKEQ. With V trimmed by 1 base and J by 5 bases, 6 bases remained unmatched. The CDR3 here is CASSQGTSERDTQYF. DNA for the CDR3: TGTGCCAGCAGCCAAGGCACTAGCGAACGAGATACGCAGTATTTT.

V usage is TRBV11-3 and J usage is TRBJ2-7; 7 nucleotides line up with TRBD1. This CDR3 has 14 residues. Germline trimming cut 5 bases from V and 5 bases from J; bases unmatched to any gene: 9. Germline CDR1 SGHNT, CDR2 YENEEA. The CDR3 is CASSLDRNFDEQYF. CDR3 coding DNA: TGTGCCAGCAGCCTGGACAGGAATTTCGACGAGCAGTACTTC.

The chain joins TRBV6-8 to TRBJ2-1; perhaps TRBD2 as D (6 bases). The CDR3 consists of 17 residues. V lost 5 bases, J lost 5 bases, and 22 bases lay in between. Germline values: CDR1 MNHGY, CDR2 SAAAGT. The CDR3 is CASSPGFGRVADNEQFF. Here the CDR3 DNA reads TGTGCCAGCAGTCCCGGATTTGGGAGAGTAGCGGACAATGAGCAGTTCTTC.

This clonotype was counted only a few times. The chain combines TRBV10-3 with TRBJ2-3; 8 nucleotides match TRBD2. Unmatched junction bases numbered 9, after V lost 4 bases and J lost 0 bases. The CDR3 totals 17 residues. CDR1 and CDR2 (germline): ENHRY, SYGVKD. CDR3 coding DNA: TGTGCCATCAGTGGCACTAAACTAGCGGAGAGCACAGATACGCAGTATTTT. Translating it yields CAISGTKLAESTDTQYF.

This clonotype came up a few times. The CDR3 sequence is CASSRLGGYNEQFF. CDR3 nucleotide sequence: TGTGCCAGCAGCCGATTGGGGGGCTACAATGAGCAGTTCTTC. This rearrangement joins TRBV11-1 to TRBJ2-1, with a weak D call TRBD2 (6 bases). Per germline, CDR1 SGHAT and CDR2 FQDESV (reference sequence). The CDR3 runs to 14 residues. V was shortened by 5 bases and J by 3 bases, with 11 bases between the two germline ends.

This clonotype was detected only a few times. The V and J genes are TRBV4-1 and TRBJ1-1, with 9 bases matching TRBD1. J lost 1 base, V lost 6 bases, and 6 bases had no gene match. Germline CDR1 reads MGHRA; CDR2 reads YSYEKL. There are 15 residues in the CDR3. The CDR3 nucleotides are TGCGCCAGCAGGCCCACAGGGGGCCCGAACACTGAAGCTTTCTTT. It yields the protein CASRPTGGPNTEAFF.

The chain uses TRBV28 and TRBJ2-1; D is perhaps TRBD2 (6 bases). The germline CDR1 and CDR2 sequences are MDHEN and SYDVKM. V lost 6 bases and J lost 8, with 14 bases in between. The CDR3 runs 13 residues. CDR3 nucleotides: TGTGCCAGCAGACGTAGCGGTTGGGATGAGCAGTTCTTC. Encoded protein: CASRRSGWDEQFF.

This clonotype was observed once. The rearrangement joins TRBV19 to TRBJ2-7; a weak D match, TRBD2 (5 bases). Germline CDR1 is LNHDA and CDR2 is SQIVND (reference sequence). The CDR3 covers 14 residues. Trimming left V 6 bases short and J 4 bases short, with 16 bases between. CDR3 DNA sequence: TGTGCCAGTAGCAAAGAAGGACTCCCATACGAGCAGTACTTC. It translates to CASSKEGLPYEQYF.

Only a few counts were recorded for this clonotype. The chain recombines TRBV11-2 with TRBJ2-1; 8 bases are a match to TRBD1. Germline V CDR1 and CDR2: SGHAT, FQNNGV. J gave up 9 bases and V 4 bases, and 14 bases lay outside the gene matches. The CDR3 runs 16 residues. CDR3 nucleotide sequence: TGTGCCAGCAGCTCCGATGCCTTTGGACAGGGCGGTGAGCAGTTCTTC. Encoded protein: CASSSDAFGQGGEQFF.

This chain uses TRBV7-2 with TRBJ1-6; TRBD1 might be the D (5 bases). The V end lost 5 bases, the J end lost 10 bases, and 18 bases lay between the germline ends. CDR1 and CDR2 (germline): SGHTA, FQGNSA. The CDR3 consists of 15 residues. The CDR3 spells CASSIGAGFRSPLHF. CDR3 nucleotides: TGTGCCAGCAGCATCGGGGCAGGGTTTCGGTCACCCCTCCACTTT.

This clonotype has a handful of counts. The rearrangement links TRBV18 to TRBJ2-4; no clear D. Per the germline V gene, CDR1 is KGHSH and CDR2 is LQKENI. V was clipped by 3 bases and J by 0 bases, with 12 bases between them. This CDR3 region has 16 residues. CDR3 residues: CASSPAVTIAKNIQYF. The CDR3 DNA reads as TGTGCCAGCTCACCCGCGGTAACTATAGCCAAAAACATTCAGTACTTC.

The table lists this clonotype with a few counts. The chain has TRBV24-1 and TRBJ2-2; 8 nucleotides line up with TRBD1. Germline CDR1 reads KGHDR; CDR2 reads SFDVKD. The junction had 5 bases not matched to a gene; V was cut back by 7 bases and J by 5 bases. This CDR3 is 14 amino acids long. CDR3 nucleotide sequence: TGTGCCACCAGCGGACAGGGCGGGACCGGGGAGCTGTTTTTT. It encodes CATSGQGGTGELFF.

Comments on this clonotype: The CDR3 ends on some other residue instead of the conserved phenylalanine or tryptophan, so this is likely a read error. The chain has TRBV11-2 and TRBJ2-7; D is perhaps TRBD1 (6 bases). This CDR3 has 13 residues. V gave up 4 bases and J gave up 3 bases, with 10 bases separating them. Germline V gene sequence: CDR1 SGHAT, CDR2 FQNNGV. DNA for the CDR3: TGTGCCAGCAGCTCTCAGGGGTTCTACGAGCAGTACTAC. Protein product: CASSSQGFYEQYY.

CDR3 loop: CASSPLRSNYEQYF. The CDR3 coding sequence is TGTGCCAGCAGTCCCCTCCGCTCAAACTACGAGCAGTACTTC. This sequence joins TRBV27 and TRBJ2-7; no clear D. V lost 5 bases to trimming and J lost 3 bases, with 14 bases between them. This CDR3 has 14 residues. CDR1 and CDR2 from the germline V gene are MNHEY and SMNVEV (reference sequence).

The V call is TRBV5-4, the J call TRBJ2-2, with D possibly TRBD1 on 6 matching bases. The CDR3 has 19 amino acids. V lost 0 bases and J 3 bases, leaving 21 bases between the germline ends. CDR1 and CDR2 from the germline V gene are SGHNT and YYREEE (reference sequence). The CDR3 sequence: CASSLAGVDIKQYTGELFF. DNA of the CDR3: TGTGCCAGCAGCTTGGCAGGGGTTGACATCAAACAATACACCGGGGAGCTGTTTTTT.